What follows describes a single TCR beta chain. No antigen is known for it. This may be a read error: a much more frequent sequence differs by one nucleotide. Germline lookup yields CDR1 SGHTA and CDR2 FQGNSA. CDR3 size: 13 residues. The V end lost 1 base, the J end lost 5 bases, and 9 bases lay between the germline ends. The data stem from a study of molecular identifiers for immune sequencing clone quantification. Study background: Replicates involved a five-way split of RNA from approximately 20,000 or 100,000 naive CD8 cells, with sequencing of four.

From the PCR reads, TCRdb called clonotypes with MiXCR, one entry per CDR3 protein. The sample carries about 36,000 distinct CDR3 sequences, 18% recorded once. General study findings and limits: Clone sizes could be underestimated for highly expanded clones when identical TCR molecules share a barcode. The study reportedly detected spiked Jurkat TCR RNA from one cell among approximately 1 million naive cells. For effector cells, clones above 20 RNA copies held over 99% of molecules; for naive cells, under 1%.

The V call is TRBV7-2, the J call TRBJ2-7; no definite D call. The sequenced sample was naive CD8+ T cells from blood, with Jurkat cell RNA spiked in. Subset indicated: FACS-sorted CD8+CD4-CCR7+CD45RA+ naive T cells. This TCR derives from a human donor in good health. Some libraries in this study had Jurkat cell RNA spiked in. The CDR3 here is CASSLERNHEQYF. The DNA for the CDR3 is TGTGCCAGCAGCTTAGAGAGGAACCACGAGCAGTACTTC.